One sample yielded the 28 T cell receptor beta chains listed below, sequenced in a study of post-analysis software for immune sequencing data. Study-level points and caveats: Patients showed TRBV5-6, TRBV5-1 and TRBV20-1 among roughly 5 TRBV segments more frequent than in controls.

TCR beta libraries were prepared from cDNA with unique molecular identifiers. MiXCR, applied by TCRdb to the PCR reads, yields one record per CDR3 protein. The sample lists about 820,000 distinct CDR3 sequences, approximately 53% occurring once. Their recognized antigens are unknown. The material sequenced was blood. These receptors were obtained from a girl aged 5 to 17 with multiple sclerosis.

The J gene is TRBJ2-7, the V gene TRBV11-2; D might be TRBD2 (6 bases). V lost 7 bases and J 2 bases, leaving 21 bases between the germline ends. This CDR3 spans 16 amino acids. Germline V gene sequence: CDR1 SGHAT, CDR2 FQNNGV. This CDR3 reads CASTRLASIYPYEQYF. The CDR3 region has the DNA TGTGCCAGCACCAGGCTAGCGTCGATATACCCCTACGAGCAGTACTTC.

V gene TRBV5-1 combines with J gene TRBJ2-7; 10 bases agree with TRBD1. The ends lost 5 bases at V and 6 bases at J; junction bases unmatched: 11. Looked up from germline, CDR1 is SGHRS and CDR2 is YFSETQ. This CDR3 region has 15 residues. The CDR3 protein is CASSYRGQGKGEQYF. CDR3 bases: TGCGCCAGCAGTTATAGGGGACAGGGGAAAGGCGAGCAGTACTTC.

A single count supports this clonotype. The rearrangement joins TRBV20-1 to TRBJ1-5, with 7 nucleotides matching TRBD1. CDR3 size: 16 residues. V was clipped by 1 base and J by 5 bases; unmatched bases: 11. Germline V gene data show CDR1 as DFQATT and CDR2 as SNEGSKA (reference sequence). CDR3 nucleotides: TGCAGTGCTAGAGGCGGGGGAGGGGGCACCTATCAGCCCCAGCATTTT. Translated: CSARGGGGGTYQPQHF.

The chain uses TRBV10-1 and TRBJ2-7; D is unresolved. With 6 bases removed from V and 0 bases from J, the gap between germline ends came to 12 bases. Germline values: CDR1 WNHNN, CDR2 SYGVQD (reference sequence). The CDR3 is 14 amino acids. The CDR3 loop is CASSPRDYSYEQYF. CDR3 nucleotide sequence: TGCGCCAGCAGCCCAAGGGATTACTCCTACGAGCAGTACTTC.

The chain is built from TRBV7-3 and TRBJ2-1; a possible D gene is TRBD1 (11 bases). The germline V gene has CDR1 SGHTA and CDR2 FQGTGA. The CDR3 consists of 18 residues. Trimming took off 3 bases at V and 5 bases at J, with 23 bases between the two ends. CDR3 region: CASSLDRGLSGRHNEQFF. The DNA of the CDR3 is TGTGCCAGCAGCTTGGACAGGGGGCTTAGCGGGAGGCACAATGAGCAGTTCTTC. Full variable domain (remainder filled in from reference TRBV7-3 and TRBJ2-1): GAGVSQTPSNKVTEKGKYVELRCDPISGHTALYWYRQSLGQGPEFLIYFQGTGAADDSGLPNDRFFAVRPEGSVSTLKIQRTERGDSAVYLCASSLDRGLSGRHNEQFFGPGTRLTVL.

Concerning this clonotype: The junction does not match germline at one end; this may be a read error. The rearrangement uses TRBV7-9 and TRBJ1-2; 9 bases fit TRBD1. CDR1 and CDR2 from the germline V gene are SEHNR and FQNEAQ (reference sequence). This CDR3 is 15 amino acids long. CDR3 sequence: CASSSLTGGSDGYTF. In nucleotides, the CDR3 is TGTGCCAGCAGCTCACTCACAGGGGGCTCGGATGGTTACACCTTC.

The rearrangement links TRBV7-8 to TRBJ1-5; TRBD1 matches at 7 bases. CDR3 length: 15 residues. V trimming: 4 bases; J trimming: 4 bases; junction bases outside the gene matches: 7. CDR1 is SGHVS, CDR2 FQNEAQ, per germline. Here the CDR3 DNA reads TGTGCCAGCAGCTCTGACAGGGCTTGGAATCAGCCCCAGCATTTT. Its translation: CASSSDRAWNQPQHF.

The chain carries TRBV10-3 and TRBJ1-2; D is perhaps TRBD1 (5 bases). The CDR3 is 17 residues long. V lost 7 bases and J lost 7, with 28 bases in between. Germline V gene data show CDR1 as ENHRY and CDR2 as SYGVKD. Here the CDR3 reads CAIKGGIAKTGTFGYTF. The CDR3 region has the DNA TGTGCCATCAAGGGAGGGATCGCGAAAACGGGGACTTTTGGCTACACCTTC.

V gene TRBV10-3 combines with J gene TRBJ2-5, with a possible D match to TRBD2 (5 bases). The germline V and J ends were trimmed by 3 bases and 2 bases, with 13 bases remaining between them. The V gene's germline CDR1 is ENHRY and CDR2 SYGVKD. The CDR3 sequence is 15 residues long. The CDR3 nucleotides are TGTGCCATCAGTGAAGCGGCGGCCTTACAAGAGACCCAGTACTTC. Translated: CAISEAAALQETQYF.

This clonotype appeared a few times. At one end the junction does not follow the germline gene, possibly because of a read error. The rearrangement links TRBV7-3 to TRBJ2-1, with 15 bases matching TRBD2. The CDR3 totals 16 residues. Looked up from germline, CDR1 is SGHTA and CDR2 is FQGTGA. As DNA, the CDR3 is TGTGCCAGCAGCGTAACCGGGACTAGCGGGAGGCCCCAGCAGTTCTTC. This sequence encodes CASSVTGTSGRPQQFF. The whole variable domain, remainder taken from reference TRBV7-3 and TRBJ2-1, is GAGVSQTPSNKVTEKGKYVELRCDPISGHTALYWYRQSLGQGPEFLIYFQGTGAADDSGLPNDRFFAVRPEGSVSTLKIQRTERGDSAVYLCASSVTGTSGRPQQFFGPGTRLTVL.

The V gene is TRBV7-9, the J gene TRBJ1-1; D is undetermined. The CDR3 covers 12 residues. V lost 5 bases, J lost 3 bases, and 7 bases lay in between. CDR1 and CDR2 (germline): SEHNR, FQNEAQ (reference sequence). The CDR3, as DNA: TGTGCCAGCAGCCCCCAGGACACTGAAGCTTTCTTT. Translated: CASSPQDTEAFF. The variable domain in full, completed from reference TRBV7-9 and TRBJ1-1, reads DTGVSQNPRHKITKRGQNVTFRCDPISEHNRLYWYRQTLGQGPEFLTYFQNEAQLEKSRLLSDRFSAERPKGSFSTLEIQRTEQGDSAMYLCASSPQDTEAFFGQGTRLTVV.

This clonotype was seen a handful of times. J is TRBJ2-7 and V is TRBV25-1, with 7 bases that match TRBD2. The CDR3 totals 17 residues. J gave up 6 bases and V 2 bases, and 16 bases lay outside the gene matches. CDR1 is MGHDK and CDR2 is SYGVNS in the germline V gene. CDR3: CASSETSQKTSFGEQYF. CDR3 DNA sequence: TGTGCCAGCAGTGAAACGTCCCAGAAGACTAGCTTTGGCGAGCAGTACTTC.

The gene calls are TRBV7-6 and TRBJ2-7, with 8 positions matching TRBD1. Looked up from germline, CDR1 is SGHVS and CDR2 is FNYEAQ. This CDR3 is 18 amino acids long. V trimming: 5 bases; J trimming: 1 base; junction bases outside the gene matches: 16. The CDR3 sequence: CASSLEVPGRDRSYEQYF. DNA for the CDR3: TGTGCCAGCAGCCTAGAGGTCCCCGGCCGGGACAGGTCCTACGAGCAGTACTTC. The full variable domain, completed using reference TRBV7-6 and TRBJ2-7, is GAGVSQSPRYKVTKRGQDVALRCDPISGHVSLYWYRQALGQGPEFLTYFNYEAQQDKSGLPNDRFSAERPEGSISTLTIQRTEQRDSAMYRCASSLEVPGRDRSYEQYFGPGTRLTVT.

The V call is TRBV15, the J call TRBJ2-4; 9 bases fit TRBD1. Germline trimming cut 1 base from V and 5 bases from J; bases unmatched to any gene: 3. The germline V gene has CDR1 LNHNV and CDR2 YYDKDF (reference sequence). CDR3 size: 15 residues. The CDR3 region has the DNA TGTGCCACCAGCAGAGGACAGGGGGTTGAAAACATTCAGTACTTC. Translated: CATSRGQGVENIQYF.

The chain couples TRBV20-1 to TRBJ2-5, with no clear D. The CDR3 spans 12 residues. Germline assignment: CDR1 DFQATT and CDR2 SNEGSKA (reference sequence). The V gene lost 6 bases and the J gene lost 1 base, with 9 bases spanning the gap. CDR3 bases: TGCAGTGCCCAAGGCTTCCAAGAGACCCAGTACTTC. Residues: CSAQGFQETQYF.

This clonotype was observed a single time. This chain connects TRBV13 to TRBJ1-2, with D hard to call. The CDR3 runs to 14 residues. The germline CDR1 and CDR2 sequences are PRHDT and FYEKMQ (reference sequence). V was cut by 0 bases and J by 7 bases, with 12 bases left in between. The CDR3 sequence is CASSLGVSPIGYTF. The CDR3, as DNA: TGTGCCAGCAGCTTAGGAGTCAGCCCCATTGGCTACACCTTC.

This clonotype occurred a few times. One junction end disagrees with the germline gene, perhaps due to a read error. The chain uses TRBV4-2 and TRBJ2-7; no definite D call. CDR1 and CDR2 (germline): LGHNA, YNFKEQ. This CDR3 contains 16 residues. The chain's CDR3 is CAGSQGPGPTSYEQYF. The CDR3 region has the DNA TGTGCCGGCAGCCAAGGACCGGGTCCTACCTCCTACGAGCAGTACTTC.

V gene TRBV10-2 combines with J gene TRBJ2-5; 7 nucleotides line up with TRBD1. The length of the CDR3 is 16 residues. Germline CDR1 and CDR2: WSHSY and SAAADI. With 4 bases clipped from V and 1 base from J, the junction kept 9 bases outside the gene matches. The CDR3 DNA reads as TGCGCCAGCAGTGCCGGACAGGTCCCCTTCCAAGAGACCCAGTACTTC. It encodes CASSAGQVPFQETQYF.

The V gene is TRBV6-5, the J gene TRBJ2-4; D might be TRBD2 (6 bases). The J call is doubtful: the DNA matches TRBJ2-5 better. Germline-derived CDR1 and CDR2 are MNHEY and SVGAGI. The CDR3 sequence is 15 residues long. As DNA, the CDR3 is TGTGCCAGCAGAAGCCAGACTAGAGTACAAGAGACCCAGTACTTC. This gives the protein CASRSQTRVQETQYF.

This clonotype occurred a few times. The rearrangement links TRBV29-1 to TRBJ2-3; 10 nucleotides agree with TRBD1. The ends lost 6 bases at V and 5 bases at J; junction bases unmatched: 14. Germline V gene sequence: CDR1 SQVTM, CDR2 ANQGSEA. This CDR3 contains 16 residues. In nucleotides, the CDR3 is TGCAGCGTCATAAGGATGACAGGGGGCGTTGGAGATACGCAGTATTTT. This encodes CSVIRMTGGVGDTQYF.

The chain has TRBV19 and TRBJ2-7; 8 nucleotides line up with TRBD2. Germline loops: CDR1 LNHDA, CDR2 SQIVND (reference sequence). This CDR3 is built from 14 residues. The V gene end was trimmed by 6 bases and the J gene end by 3 bases; junction bases not matched to a gene: 7. The CDR3 DNA is TGTGCCAGTAGACCCGAACTAGCGGACTACGAGCAGTACTTC. Its protein product is CASRPELADYEQYF. Full variable domain (rest looked up from reference TRBV19 and TRBJ2-7): DGGITQSPKYLFRKEGQNVTLSCEQNLNHDAMYWYRQDPGQGLRLIYYSQIVNDFQKGDIAEGYSVSREKKESFPLTVTSAQKNPTAFYLCASRPELADYEQYFGPGTRLTVT.

The V and J genes are TRBV7-9 and TRBJ2-7; possible D gene TRBD2, 6 bases. With the DNA end fitting TRBJ2-5 better, the J assignment may be wrong. Germline values: CDR1 SEHNR, CDR2 FQNEAQ (reference sequence). The CDR3 contains 16 residues. The CDR3 spells CASSLGGKGLGETQYF. The CDR3 nucleotides are TGTGCCAGCAGCTTGGGGGGAAAGGGCCTTGGAGAGACCCAGTACTTC.

The V and J genes are TRBV7-6 and TRBJ2-1; D uncertain. The CDR3 has 13 amino acids. Trimming stripped 7 bases from V and 2 bases from J, with 9 bases between. CDR1 and CDR2 (germline): SGHVS, FNYEAQ. CDR3 protein: CASTTSPYNEQFF. Here the CDR3 DNA reads TGTGCCAGCACCACATCACCCTACAATGAGCAGTTCTTC.

In its sample, this clonotype was seen a few times. This sequence joins TRBV7-2 and TRBJ2-1; maybe TRBD1 (5 bases). Germline V gene sequence: CDR1 SGHTA, CDR2 FQGNSA. The V gene lost 5 bases and the J gene lost 3 bases, with 20 bases spanning the gap. The CDR3 spans 17 residues. CDR3 residues: CASSNPRAAQNYNEQFF. As DNA, the CDR3 is TGTGCCAGCAGCAATCCCAGGGCGGCTCAGAACTACAATGAGCAGTTCTTC.

V is TRBV20-1 and J is TRBJ1-1, with a possible D match to TRBD1 (6 bases). V lost 3 bases to trimming and J lost 0 bases, with 20 bases between them. The CDR3 loop spans 17 amino acids. Germline values: CDR1 DFQATT, CDR2 SNEGSKA (reference sequence). CDR3 sequence (DNA): TGCAGTGCTAGTTTTTCAGGGGCGCGGGTTCTGAACACTGAAGCTTTCTTT. Translation gives CSASFSGARVLNTEAFF.

There are a few counts of this clonotype. V usage is TRBV12-3 or TRBV12-4 and J usage is TRBJ2-7, with 8 bases lining up with TRBD2. The CDR3 is 14 amino acids. J gave up 6 bases and V 1 base, and 5 bases lay outside the gene matches. Written as DNA, the CDR3 is TGTGCCAGCAGTTTAGACGGGGGGGCCTCCGAGCAGTACTTC. As protein: CASSLDGGASEQYF.

This chain links TRBV24-1 with TRBJ1-5; 8 bases line up with TRBD1. V was pared by 4 bases and J by 6 bases, with 10 bases of the junction left unmatched. The germline CDR1 and CDR2 sequences are KGHDR and SFDVKD. The CDR3 has 16 residues. CDR3 sequence reads: CATSDRSGQGSQPQHF. The CDR3 DNA sequence: TGTGCCACCAGTGACCGGAGTGGACAGGGCTCTCAGCCCCAGCATTTT.

This clonotype came up a few times. V gene TRBV6-2 or TRBV6-3 combines with J gene TRBJ1-1, with 9 positions matching TRBD1. Losses at the gene ends were 5 bases for V and 0 bases for J; bases not matched to a gene: 4. Per the germline V gene, CDR1 is MNHEY and CDR2 is SVGEGT. The CDR3 loop spans 15 amino acids. In DNA, the CDR3 is TGTGCCAGCAGTCCGTGGACAGGGGTGAACACTGAAGCTTTCTTT. The encoded protein is CASSPWTGVNTEAFF.